The entry that follows covers one TCR beta chain sequence. What it recognizes is unknown. The record originates from a study of CD4+ T cells in melanoma. General study points: CD8+ T cell, macrophage and B cell function reportedly correlated with neoantigen-specific CD4+ T cells. Reportedly, melanoma neoantigen-specific CD4+ T cells showed varied differentiation states.

The repertoire was sequenced with immunoSEQ multiplex PCR; TCRdb's copy has only in-frame clones and lacks some. Of approximately 110,000 clones in the sample, 92% were seen once. Germline CDR1 SGHTA, CDR2 FQGTGA. The length of the CDR3 is 13 residues. The germline V and J ends were trimmed by 5 bases and 4 bases, with 11 bases remaining between them. This rearrangement joins TRBV7-3 to TRBJ1-2, with D possibly TRBD1 on 6 matching bases. The specimen was peripheral blood. The TCR originated in a human donor with melanoma. CDR3 in amino acids: CASSPRGGYGYTF. As DNA, the CDR3 is TGTGCCAGCAGCCCCCGAGGGGGCTATGGCTACACCTTC.